These 13 T cell receptor beta chains were all obtained from the same sample, sequenced in a study of shared T cell receptors in the human thymus. Assay: immunoSEQ multiplex PCR; the TCRdb copy retains only in-frame clones and omits some. The sample gives about 610,000 clones, approximately 90% of which show up once; around 0.0099% is in the top ten. The same data also went into a second study, on human thymus T cells.

Sequenced material: thymocytes. The receptors were gathered from a boy in the first two years of life with a congenital heart defect.

The chain is built from TRBV14 and TRBJ2-2; TRBD1 aligns across 8 bases. Germline loops: CDR1 SGHDN, CDR2 FVKESK. The length of the CDR3 is 16 residues. V was clipped by 3 bases and J by 6 bases; unmatched bases: 9. The DNA of the CDR3 is TGTGCCAGCAGCCATCACACCTCACAGGGGGCCGGGGAGCTGTTTTTT. Encoded protein: CASSHHTSQGAGELFF.

This clone was recorded once. The V gene is TRBV18, the J gene TRBJ2-6; 7 bases map to TRBD1. The CDR3 is 16 amino acids. Unmatched junction bases numbered 2, after V lost 3 bases and J lost 0 bases. CDR1 is KGHSH and CDR2 is LQKENI in the germline V gene. In DNA form, the CDR3 reads TGTGCCAGCTCACCGGGACAGCCCTCTGGGGCCAACGTCCTGACTTTC. It codes for CASSPGQPSGANVLTF.

V gene TRBV30 combines with J gene TRBJ2-7, with TRBD1 matching over 7 bases. Per the germline V gene, CDR1 is GTSNPN and CDR2 is SVGIG (reference sequence). V dropped 0 bases and J dropped 5; count of bases not matched to a gene: 7. The CDR3 length is 14 residues. The CDR3: CAWSVLGGDHEQYF. Here the CDR3 DNA reads TGTGCCTGGAGTGTACTAGGGGGCGACCACGAGCAGTACTTC.

V usage is TRBV11-1 and J usage is TRBJ1-2; TRBD1 matches 8 bases. The CDR3 is 15 residues long. Germline-derived CDR1 and CDR2 are SGHAT and FQDESV (reference sequence). Losses at the gene ends were 5 bases for V and 3 bases for J; bases not matched to a gene: 8. The chain's CDR3 is CASSAQTGDHYGYTF. The CDR3 nucleotides read TGTGCCAGCAGCGCACAGACAGGGGATCACTATGGCTACACCTTC.

V and J are TRBV30 and TRBJ1-6, with 7 bases aligning to TRBD1. The CDR3 covers 13 residues. The germline V gene has CDR1 GTSNPN and CDR2 SVGIG (reference sequence). J was trimmed by 11 bases and V by 5 bases; bases with no gene match: 9. CDR3: CAWATGLGAPLHF. The CDR3 DNA reads TGTGCCTGGGCGACAGGGCTGGGGGCACCCCTCCACTTT.

The DNA for the CDR3 is TGTGCCAGCAGTGACAGGGCCGGGGGAAACACCATATATTTT. Amino acids: CASSDRAGGNTIYF. V gene TRBV2 combines with J gene TRBJ1-3; weak D call: TRBD1 (5 bases). The germline CDR1 and CDR2 sequences are SNHLY and FYNNEI. The CDR3 covers 14 residues. V gave up 3 bases and J gave up 4 bases, with 10 bases separating them. The entire variable domain, with the rest obtained from reference TRBV2 and TRBJ1-3, is as follows: EPEVTQTPSHQVTQMGQEVILRCVPISNHLYFYWYRQILGQKVEFLVSFYNNEISEKSEIFDDQFSVERPDGSNFTLKIRSTKLEDSAMYFCASSDRAGGNTIYFGEGSWLTVV.

This rearrangement joins TRBV7-2 to TRBJ2-7, with D perhaps matching TRBD2 (5 bases). The CDR3 has 15 amino acids. V was shortened by 4 bases and J by 0 bases, with 13 bases between the two germline ends. CDR1 and CDR2 (germline): SGHTA, FQGNSA. The CDR3 DNA reads TGTGCCAGCAGCTCAGGACTGAAAAACTCCTACGAGCAGTACTTC. Its protein is CASSSGLKNSYEQYF. The full variable domain, rest sourced from reference TRBV7-2 and TRBJ2-7, is GAGVSQSPSNKVTEKGKDVELRCDPISGHTALYWYRQSLGQGLEFLIYFQGNSAPDKSGLPSDRFSAERTGGSVSTLTIQRTQQEDSAVYLCASSSGLKNSYEQYFGPGTRLTVT.

V usage is TRBV7-2 and J usage is TRBJ2-2; possibly TRBD1 for D (5 bases). The CDR3 runs 16 residues. Germline CDR1 is SGHTA and CDR2 is FQGNSA. V was trimmed by 4 bases and J by 2 bases, leaving 14 bases between them. The CDR3 loop is CASSSRQNQNTGELFF. The DNA of the CDR3 is TGTGCCAGCAGCTCCCGACAGAACCAAAACACCGGGGAGCTGTTTTTT.

The V gene is TRBV6-1, the J gene TRBJ2-3; TRBD2 agrees at 7 bases. V lost 5 bases and J lost 1; bases outside the gene matches: 6. Per germline, CDR1 MNHNS and CDR2 SASEGT. CDR3 length: 15 amino acids. CDR3 nucleotide sequence: TGTGCCAGCAGTACCCGGGAGGCCCGCACAGATACGCAGTATTTT. Protein product: CASSTREARTDTQYF.

The chain couples TRBV7-9 to TRBJ2-1, with 8 bases matching TRBD2. The CDR3 covers 15 residues. Germline assignment: CDR1 SEHNR and CDR2 FQNEAQ (reference sequence). The V segment lost 5 bases and the J segment 4 bases; nucleotides outside the gene matches: 7. CDR3 bases: TGTGCCAGCAGCGCCGGGACTAGAGAGTACAATGAGCAGTTCTTC. Its protein product is CASSAGTREYNEQFF.

DNA of the CDR3: TGTGCCAGCAGCTTAGCGGGGCATGGGGAGCTGTTTTTT. It specifies CASSLAGHGELFF. The gene calls are TRBV7-3 and TRBJ2-2; D might be TRBD2 (6 bases). Looked up from germline, CDR1 is SGHTA and CDR2 is FQGTGA. CDR3 length: 13 amino acids. V lost 2 bases to trimming and J lost 8 bases, with 9 bases between them.

V gene TRBV25-1 combines with J gene TRBJ2-3, with D maybe TRBD1 (5 bases). CDR3 length: 14 residues. Trimming shortened V by 1 base and J by 7 bases, and 12 bases separated the two germline ends. Germline loops: CDR1 MGHDK, CDR2 SYGVNS. DNA of the CDR3: TGTGCCAGCAGTGAATCAGGGCTAAGTTATACGCAGTATTTT. Protein product: CASSESGLSYTQYF.

The chain recombines TRBV18 with TRBJ2-1; 10 nucleotides match TRBD2. Germline V gives CDR1 KGHSH, CDR2 LQKENI. The CDR3 totals 17 residues. J gave up 1 base and V 1 base, and 4 bases lay outside the gene matches. The CDR3, as DNA: TGTGCCAGCTCACCACGCCTAGCGGGAGTGTCCTACAATGAGCAGTTCTTC. Translation: CASSPRLAGVSYNEQFF.